This T cell receptor (beta chain) originates from a study of blood T cell repertoires in COVID-19. The method was immunoSEQ multiplex PCR; TCRdb's version includes in-frame clones alone and lacks a portion of them. The data contain 120,000 to 150,000 clones, roughly 90% of them singletons. CDR1 and CDR2 from the germline V gene are SGDLS and YYNGEE. This CDR3 is 16 amino acids long. With 4 bases clipped from V and 0 bases from J, the junction kept 8 bases outside the gene matches. The clonotype comes from a human donor in a cohort sampled during active COVID-19. J is TRBJ2-3 and V is TRBV9; 7 nucleotides match TRBD1. Sequenced material: peripheral blood. CDR3 residues: CASSPRGQGSTDTQYF. The CDR3 region has the DNA TGTGCCAGCAGCCCGAGGGGGCAGGGCAGCACAGATACGCAGTATTTT.